This TCR beta chain was documented in a study of T cells after somatic rescue of genetic block. Profiled with immunoSEQ multiplex PCR; TCRdb holds only in-frame clones, not every one. This sample carries more than 10,000 clones, around 73% of them seen once, and the ten largest clones take around 7.9%. The germline V gene has CDR1 WNHNN and CDR2 SYGVQD (reference sequence). The CDR3 runs 15 residues. The V end was cut by 3 bases, the J end by 7 bases, with 16 bases between. Sequencing was done on a sample of peripheral blood mononuclear cells (PBMCs). This clonotype was sampled from a boy younger than 18. The chain is built from TRBV10-1 and TRBJ2-1, with D tentatively TRBD2 (6 bases). In DNA, the CDR3 is TGCGCCAGCAGTGACCGGGTAGCGGTAGTAAATGAGCAGTTCTTC. Residues: CASSDRVAVVNEQFF.